These T cell receptor beta chains were read from a single sample in a study of beta chain features in type 1 diabetes. Only in-frame clones appear in the TCRdb table, and some are missing; sequencing was by immunoSEQ multiplex PCR. This sample yields over 600,000 clones, of which roughly an eighth are seen a single time; around 0.12% belongs to the top ten. Source material: naive CD4+ T cells from blood. These receptors originate from a man younger than 40 with type 1 diabetes. CDR3s include the opening cysteine and the closing phenylalanine or tryptophan. Fields, in order: clone size, D gene, V gene, J gene, CDR3 DNA, CDR3 protein. A D gene is named only where the DNA matches it firmly. The size of a clone is reported for some rows only, either as once, few or many, or as a class for expanded clones.

size: .; D: TRBD1; V: TRBV6-5; J: TRBJ2-5; DNA: TGTGCCAGCAGTTACGGTGGACAGGGGACAGAGACCCAGTACTTC; CDR3: CASSYGGQGTETQYF
size: few; D: TRBD1; V: TRBV27; J: TRBJ2-7; DNA: TGTGCCAGCAGTCTGTACGACAGGGGGCACTACGAGCAGTACTTC; CDR3: CASSLYDRGHYEQYF
size: few; D: TRBD1; V: TRBV29-1; J: TRBJ1-2; DNA: TGCAGCGTCCCCGGGACAGCATTTTCAGTCTACACCTTC; CDR3: CSVPGTAFSVYTF
size: few; D: TRBD1; V: TRBV18; J: TRBJ1-2; DNA: TGTGCCAGCTCACTACAACAGGGGCCGCAGGGCTACACCTTC; CDR3: CASSLQQGPQGYTF
size: .; D: .; V: TRBV7-9; J: TRBJ2-6; DNA: TGTGCCAGCAGCTTAGACAGGGCCTCTGGGGCCAACGTCCTGACTTTC; CDR3: CASSLDRASGANVLTF
size: .; D: TRBD1; V: TRBV7-3; J: TRBJ1-2; DNA: TGTGCCAGCAGCTCTTCCCCGACAGGGGTCCATGGCTACACCTTC; CDR3: CASSSSPTGVHGYTF
size: few; D: .; V: TRBV18; J: TRBJ2-7; DNA: TGTGCCAGCTCACAGACAGGTTCCTACGAGCAGTACTTC; CDR3: CASSQTGSYEQYF
size: .; D: .; V: TRBV18; J: TRBJ2-3; DNA: TGTGCCAGCTCACCCCCGATGGGGGATACGCAGTATTTT; CDR3: CASSPPMGDTQYF
size: few; D: TRBD1; V: TRBV11-2; J: TRBJ2-1; DNA: TGTGCCAGCAGCCGGGGACAGGTATACAATGAGCAGTTCTTC; CDR3: CASSRGQVYNEQFF
size: .; D: TRBD1; V: TRBV30; J: TRBJ2-7; DNA: TGTGCCTGGTCAGGACAGGGAGATGGCGAGCAGTACTTC; CDR3: CAWSGQGDGEQYF
size: .; D: .; V: TRBV7-3; J: TRBJ1-1; DNA: TGTGCCAGCAGCTTAAGCCAGACGAGCCACACTGAAGCTTTCTTT; CDR3: CASSLSQTSHTEAFF
size: few; D: TRBD1; V: TRBV18; J: TRBJ1-5; DNA: TGTGCCAGCTCACCAGGGGACAGGGCGGTCAAGGGGACCCAGCATTTT; CDR3: CASSPGDRAVKGTQHF
size: few; D: .; V: TRBV10-3; J: TRBJ2-2; DNA: TGTGCCATCAGTCTCACAGAGGGGAACACCGGGGAGCTGTTTTTT; CDR3: CAISLTEGNTGELFF
size: .; D: .; V: TRBV7-2; J: TRBJ2-5; DNA: TGTGCCAGCAGCCGGGAGACCCAGTACTTC; CDR3: CASSRETQYF
size: .; D: .; V: TRBV6-6; J: TRBJ2-5; DNA: TGTGCCAGCAGTTACGTGGGACGGGCGGGGGAGACCCAGTACTTC; CDR3: CASSYVGRAGETQYF
size: few; D: TRBD2; V: TRBV9; J: TRBJ2-1; DNA: TGTGCCAGCAGCCCTAGCGGGGGGCCGTACAATGAGCAGTTCTTC; CDR3: CASSPSGGPYNEQFF
size: .; D: .; V: TRBV4-3; J: TRBJ2-3; DNA: TGCGCCAGCAGCCAAACAGGGAACACAGATACGCAGTATTTT; CDR3: CASSQTGNTDTQYF
size: few; D: .; V: TRBV4-2; J: TRBJ1-6; DNA: TGTGCCAGCAGCCCGGGACACGTTAATTCACCCCTCCACTTT; CDR3: CASSPGHVNSPLHF
size: .; D: .; V: TRBV6-1; J: TRBJ1-2; DNA: TGTGCCAGCAGTGAAGCCCATCAAAGCGGGGACCGAGGGGGCTACACCTTC; CDR3: CASSEAHQSGDRGGYTF
size: few; D: .; V: TRBV25-1; J: TRBJ2-1; DNA: TGTGCCAGCAGTGAGATTCAGGCCAGCTCCTACAATGAGCAGTTCTTC; CDR3: CASSEIQASSYNEQFF
size: .; D: .; V: TRBV29-1; J: TRBJ1-2; DNA: TGCAGCGTTCTCCGAACGGGCGGGCCGGGCGGCCTTAGCTATGGCTACACCTTC; CDR3: CSVLRTGGPGGLSYGYTF
size: few; D: .; V: TRBV6-5; J: TRBJ2-3; DNA: TGTGCCAGCAGTTCCGGGGCAAATACGCAGTATTTT; CDR3: CASSSGANTQYF